These T cell receptor beta chains were read from a single sample in a study of CD8+ T cells in alopecia areata. Assay used: immunoSEQ multiplex PCR; TCRdb lists only in-frame clones, some missing. In the table there are 150,000 to 200,000 clones, 45% to 60% of which are singletons. The sample in question was CD8+ T cells sorted from blood, obtained at roughly week 53, from a patient treated with tofacitinib. The receptors shown here come from a human donor with alopecia areata. CDR3s include the opening cysteine and the closing phenylalanine or tryptophan. D genes are given only for firm matches. Clone size is stated in some rows and not others, as once, few, many or a class when expanded.

size	D	V	J	DNA	CDR3
.	.	TRBV10-3	TRBJ2-2	TGTGCCATCAGTGAAGCCGGGGAGCTGTTTTTT	CAISEAGELFF
.	.	TRBV7-2	TRBJ1-5	TGTGCCAGCAGCCCCGACGCGTATAGCAATCAGCCCCAGCATTTT	CASSPDAYSNQPQHF
.	.	TRBV29-1	TRBJ1-1	TGCAGCGTTGAGGATTGGGGGGGAACTGAAGCTTTCTTT	CSVEDWGGTEAFF
few	.	TRBV7-9	TRBJ1-6	TGTGCCAGCAGCTTATCCCGGGATACCTATAATTCACCCCTCCACTTT	CASSLSRDTYNSPLHF
.	TRBD2	TRBV6-5	TRBJ2-5	TGTGCCAGCAACGGGGGGGGGCAAGAGACCCAGTACTTC	CASNGGGQETQYF
.	.	TRBV6-1	TRBJ1-5	TGTGCCAGCAGGACGGAGGATAGCAATCAGCCCCAGCATTTT	CASRTEDSNQPQHF
few	.	TRBV6-5	TRBJ2-3	TGTGCCAGCAGTTACGACTCAGCTAGCACAGATACGCAGTATTTT	CASSYDSASTDTQYF
.	TRBD1	TRBV9	TRBJ2-7	TGTGCCAGCAGCGTGGGCGGGACAGGACGCCACGAGCAGTACTTC	CASSVGGTGRHEQYF
.	.	TRBV5-1	TRBJ1-1	TGCGCCAGCAGCTTGGTTGGTATGAACACTGAAGCTTTCTTT	CASSLVGMNTEAFF
.	.	TRBV7-6	TRBJ2-3	TGTGCCAGCAGCTTAGTCCTGGGGGGAACGGGGACAGATACGCAGTATTTT	CASSLVLGGTGTDTQYF
few	.	TRBV15	TRBJ2-1	TGTGCCACCAGCAGAGATCTCCTCGAAAATGAGCAGTTCTTC	CATSRDLLENEQFF
.	.	TRBV4-1	TRBJ1-2	TGCGCCAGCAGCCAAGATTCCTGGGACAATAGCTATGGCTACACCTTC	CASSQDSWDNSYGYTF
few	.	TRBV6-1	TRBJ1-2	TGTGCCAGCTCCACCGATACTAACTATGGCTACACCTTC	CASSTDTNYGYTF
.	.	TRBV5-1	TRBJ2-5	TGCGCCAGCAGCTTTACGGGGACGCAAGAGACCCAGTACTTC	CASSFTGTQETQYF
few	TRBD1	TRBV16	TRBJ2-1	TGTGCCAGCAGCCATCTGGGACAGGGGGTCGAGGATGAGCAGTTCTTC	CASSHLGQGVEDEQFF
.	.	TRBV19	TRBJ1-1	TGTGCCAGTAGGAACGGGAGGCTAAGGTACACTGAAGCTTTCTTT	CASRNGRLRYTEAFF
.	.	TRBV27	TRBJ2-3	TGTGCCAGCAGTTTATCCCGGGTTATCACAGATACGCAGTATTTT	CASSLSRVITDTQYF
.	.	TRBV6-5	TRBJ2-1	TGTGCCAGCAGGGAGGACAGCGAATACAATGAGCAGTTCTTC	CASREDSEYNEQFF
.	.	TRBV7-9	TRBJ1-6	TGTGCCAGCAGCTCTCAGAATTCACCCCTCCACTTT	CASSSQNSPLHF
few	.	TRBV27	TRBJ1-5	TGTGCCAGCAGTTTACGACAGGGCAATCAGCCCCAGCATTTT	CASSLRQGNQPQHF
.	TRBD1	TRBV5-6	TRBJ2-4	TGTGCCAGCAGCTTGTACAGGGGGCCTGCCAAAAACATTCAGTACTTC	CASSLYRGPAKNIQYF
few	.	TRBV13	TRBJ1-2	TGTGCCAGCAGCACACGACAGGCAAAGGGCTCATCTAACTATGGCTACACCTTC	CASSTRQAKGSSNYGYTF
few	TRBD1	TRBV5-1	TRBJ2-3	TGCGCCAGCAGCCCCGCCGGGACAGGGAGAGATACGCAGTATTTT	CASSPAGTGRDTQYF
.	.	TRBV2	TRBJ1-2	TGTGCCAGCACCTCGGGCGACTATGGCTACACCTTC	CASTSGDYGYTF
few	.	TRBV7-8	TRBJ2-1	TGTGCCAGCAGCTACCGTATACCTGAGCAGTTCTTC	CASSYRIPEQFF
.	.	TRBV30	TRBJ1-3	TGTGCCTGGAGGGTCTCCGGCTCTGGAAACACCATATATTTT	CAWRVSGSGNTIYF
.	TRBD2	TRBV9	TRBJ2-1	TGTGCCAGCAGCGTAGACGCTAGCGGGGTAAGGGAGCAGTTCTTC	CASSVDASGVREQFF
few	.	TRBV7-9	TRBJ2-1	TGTGCCAGCAGCCCGGTTGAGACGAGGGCCAATGAGCAGTTCTTC	CASSPVETRANEQFF
.	TRBD1	TRBV27	TRBJ1-5	TGTGCCAGCAGGGGGGACAGGGTCGACCAGCCCCAGCATTTT	CASRGDRVDQPQHF
.	.	TRBV5-1	TRBJ2-3	TGCGCCAGCAGCTTAGGAGAACCGCCCACAGATACGCAGTATTTT	CASSLGEPPTDTQYF
medium-sized	TRBD1	TRBV10-3	TRBJ1-6	TGTGCCATCAGTATCGGACAGGGAAATTCACCCCTCCACTTT	CAISIGQGNSPLHF
.	.	TRBV5-6	TRBJ1-5	TGTGCCAGCATCTACAGGGAAGGGAGCAATCAGCCCCAGCATTTT	CASIYREGSNQPQHF
.	.	TRBV5-6	TRBJ2-7	TGTGCCAGCAAGGGACCGATATTCTACGAGCAGTACTTC	CASKGPIFYEQYF
.	.	TRBV13	TRBJ1-1	TGTGCCAGCAGCTTACACCGTCTGAACACTGAAGCTTTCTTT	CASSLHRLNTEAFF
.	.	TRBV9	TRBJ2-5	TGTGCCAGCAGCCGTCCCCTAGCCACCCAGTACTTC	CASSRPLATQYF
.	.	TRBV30	TRBJ2-5	TGTGCCTGGAGTGGCAGGGAAACGGAGACCCAGTACTTC	CAWSGRETETQYF
.	.	TRBV6-1	TRBJ1-6	TGTGCCAGCACCCCCGGCACAGGGCTAAGATCACCCCTCCACTTT	CASTPGTGLRSPLHF
.	.	TRBV6-1	TRBJ2-7	TGTGCCAGCAGTGAAGCCTGGGACTACGAGCAGTACTTC	CASSEAWDYEQYF
.	.	TRBV29-1	TRBJ1-2	TGCAGCGTCTCAGGGGAGGGAGGCTACACCTTC	CSVSGEGGYTF
.	TRBD1	TRBV9	TRBJ2-1	TGTGCCAGCAGCGCGACAGGGGAAGAGCAGTTCTTC	CASSATGEEQFF
few	TRBD2	TRBV9	TRBJ2-1	TGTGCCAGCACCTTCGCGGGACTAGCGGGCGATGAGCAGTTCTTC	CASTFAGLAGDEQFF
.	.	TRBV5-4	TRBJ1-6	TGTGCCAGCAGCGACAAAACAGGAACTAATTCACCCCTCCACTTT	CASSDKTGTNSPLHF
.	TRBD1	TRBV5-1	TRBJ1-1	TGCGCCAGCAGCGCCCGGACAGGGGATGGCACTGAAGCTTTCTTT	CASSARTGDGTEAFF
.	.	TRBV12-5	TRBJ2-5	TGTGCTAGTAAGGGCGCCCGAGAGACCCAGTACTTC	CASKGARETQYF
.	.	TRBV5-1	TRBJ2-2	TGCGCCAGCAGCCCCATGGGGTCCGGGGAGCTGTTTTTT	CASSPMGSGELFF
.	.	TRBV6-6	TRBJ1-5	TGTGCCAGCAGCCCCTCCAGTCAGCCCCAGCATTTT	CASSPSSQPQHF
.	.	TRBV4-1	TRBJ1-2	TGCGCCAGCAGCCAAGTCCAACAGGCCGGAGCCCAATATGGCTACACCTTC	CASSQVQQAGAQYGYTF
.	.	TRBV30	TRBJ2-5	TGTGCCTGGAGTGTTGTTTTTCAGGTCGGGACCCAGTACTTC	CAWSVVFQVGTQYF
.	TRBD2	TRBV5-1	TRBJ2-1	TGCGCCAGCAGTTTAGGGACTAGCGCCCTCTCCTACAATGAGCAGTTCTTC	CASSLGTSALSYNEQFF
.	.	TRBV5-6	TRBJ1-5	TGTGCCAGCAGCCCCGGAGGGGATACCTCGCCCCAGCATTTT	CASSPGGDTSPQHF
.	.	TRBV4-1	TRBJ1-1	TGCGCCAGCAGCCAAGACGCCAGCCGGAACACTGAAGCTTTCTTT	CASSQDASRNTEAFF
.	TRBD1	TRBV4-1	TRBJ2-7	TGCGCCAGCAGCCCAAGACAGGGTTCCTACGAGCAGTACTTC	CASSPRQGSYEQYF
.	.	TRBV30	TRBJ1-5	TGTGCCTGGGGGACGGATTTCAATCAGCCCCAGCATTTT	CAWGTDFNQPQHF
few	.	TRBV25-1	TRBJ1-1	TGTGCCAGCAGTGAATTCGGACGTGAGGGGGAAGCTTTCTTT	CASSEFGREGEAFF